This TCR beta chain was sequenced for a study of T-cell reconstitution after alpha-beta-depleted transplantation in children. Germline V gene sequence: CDR1 LGHDT, CDR2 YNNKEL (reference sequence). The CDR3 is 14 residues long. Deletions cut 1 base from V and 2 bases from J, with 8 bases between. Unique molecular identifiers were incorporated during preparation of the TCRbeta library. TCRdb ran MiXCR on the PCR reads and lists one entry per CDR3 protein. Of a few hundred thousand distinct CDR3 sequences listed, 27% were seen once; the top ten hold around 36%. This chain uses TRBV3-1 with TRBJ1-2, with a possible D match to TRBD1 (5 bases). The clonotype originates from a boy younger than two with Wiskott-Aldrich syndrome, due to receive a stem cell transplant. The sequenced sample was PBMCs, obtained before TCRalphabeta/CD19-depleted stem cell transplant. For the CDR3, the DNA is TGTGCCAGCAGCCAAGGTCAGGGAAACTATGGCTACACCTTC. It codes for CASSQGQGNYGYTF.